This record looks at one TCR beta chain sequence and its context. What it recognizes is unknown. The data are from a study of T cell responses to AZD1222 COVID-19 vaccine. The overall study: The study pooled second doses at about 4 or about 12 weeks. Study-wide points: Sampling that yielded the repertoires occurred only after the peak T cell response. At study baseline, merely several AZD1222 recipients were seropositive.

TCRdb keeps only in-frame clones here, not all; method: immunoSEQ multiplex PCR. This table has about 130,000 clones, approximately 88% appearing once. The V gene lost 6 bases and the J gene lost 6 bases, with 10 bases spanning the gap. CDR1 SGHRS and CDR2 YFSETQ come from the germline V gene. The CDR3 is made up of 12 amino acids. The material was peripheral blood, obtained on day 0 of AZD1222 vaccination. This sequence joins TRBV5-1 and TRBJ2-1; D not resolved. The clonotype comes from an adult in good health. For the CDR3, the DNA is TGCGCCAGCATATCAGAATTCAATGAGCAGTTCTTC. It translates to CASISEFNEQFF.